This T cell receptor (beta chain) derives from a study of blood T cell repertoires in COVID-19. Only in-frame clones appear in the TCRdb table, and some are missing; sequencing was by immunoSEQ multiplex PCR. The sample includes 200,000 to 300,000 clones, 75% to 95% of them seen just once. The specimen sequenced was peripheral blood. The origin of this receptor is a person aged 18 to 35 with COVID-19, enrolled during active disease.

The CDR3 loop reads CASSNPGQGDGGYTF. The CDR3, as DNA: TGTGCCAGCAGTAACCCGGGACAGGGAGACGGTGGCTACACCTTC. The V call is TRBV7-9, the J call TRBJ1-2, with 9 bases aligning to TRBD1. Trimming at V came to 6 bases and at J to 7 bases, leaving 12 bases not matched to a gene. From germline, CDR1 is SEHNR and CDR2 FQNEAQ (reference sequence). The CDR3 is 15 amino acids.